This T cell receptor (beta chain) is from a study of regulatory T cells in long-lasting Graves disease. Turning to the study itself: Patients met the persistent Graves' disease definition after over 5 years of antithyroid drugs with positive TSH receptor antibodies.

The J segment lost 0 bases and the V segment lost 4 bases, leaving 9 bases of the junction unmatched. This CDR3 is built from 18 residues. Construction of TCR beta libraries relied on iRepertoire HTBI primers and on Arm-PCR targeting CDR3 regions. TCRdb reprocessed the multiplex PCR reads via MiXCR and lists one record per CDR3 protein. The sample gives approximately 690,000 distinct CDR3 sequences, about 30% of which show up once; about 42% is in the top ten. The time point: persistent/refractory GD, antithyroid drugs over 5 years with positive TRAb. TCR sequences were obtained from RNA taken from PBMCs. Notes on this clonotype: The antigen is unknown.

General observations from the study: A greater number of public clonotypes (over 2,500) was shared by persistent patients than by new patients (approximately 910). There was favoring of TRBV28, TRBJ1-2 and TRBJ2-5 in persistent disease.

The TCR sequence derives from a female donor with Graves disease. The sample here was peripheral blood mononuclear cells (PBMCs), taken when the disease was refractory, from a patient treated with antithyroid drugs. The chain employs TRBV12-3 or TRBV12-4 and TRBJ1-5; 10 bases fit TRBD1. In nucleotides, the CDR3 is TGTGCCAGCAGTTCTCGGGACAGGGGTGTATATAGCAATCAGCCCCAGCATTTT. As protein: CASSSRDRGVYSNQPQHF.